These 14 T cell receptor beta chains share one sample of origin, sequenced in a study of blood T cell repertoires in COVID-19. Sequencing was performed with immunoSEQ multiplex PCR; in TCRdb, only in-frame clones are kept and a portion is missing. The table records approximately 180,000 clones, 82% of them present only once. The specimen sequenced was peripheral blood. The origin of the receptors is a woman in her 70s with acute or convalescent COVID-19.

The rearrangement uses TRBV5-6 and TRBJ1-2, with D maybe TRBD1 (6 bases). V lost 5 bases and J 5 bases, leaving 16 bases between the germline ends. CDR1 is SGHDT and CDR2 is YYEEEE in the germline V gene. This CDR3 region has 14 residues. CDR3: CASSQPGTPYGYTF. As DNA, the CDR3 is TGTGCCAGCAGTCAACCCGGGACACCGTATGGCTACACCTTC.

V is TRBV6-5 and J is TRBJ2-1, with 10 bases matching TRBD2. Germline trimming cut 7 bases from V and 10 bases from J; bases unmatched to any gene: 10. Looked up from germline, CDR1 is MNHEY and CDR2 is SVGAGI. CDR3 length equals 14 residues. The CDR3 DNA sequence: TGTGCCAGCATCTCTCGTGGGGGACTAGCGGAGCAGTTCTTC. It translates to CASISRGGLAEQFF.

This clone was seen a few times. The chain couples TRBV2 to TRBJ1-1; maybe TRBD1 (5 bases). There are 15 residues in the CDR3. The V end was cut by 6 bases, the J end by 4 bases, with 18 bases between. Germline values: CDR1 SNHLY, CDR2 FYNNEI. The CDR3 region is CASRAWGVGTTEAFF. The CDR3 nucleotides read TGTGCCAGCAGAGCCTGGGGGGTGGGGACCACTGAAGCTTTCTTT.

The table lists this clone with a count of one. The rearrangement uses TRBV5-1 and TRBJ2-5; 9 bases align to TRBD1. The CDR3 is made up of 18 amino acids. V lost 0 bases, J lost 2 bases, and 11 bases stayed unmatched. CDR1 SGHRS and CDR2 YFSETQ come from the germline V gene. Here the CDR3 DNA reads TGCGCCAGCAGCTTGGTGGGACAGGGATCCCGGGCACAAGAGACCCAGTACTTC. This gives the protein CASSLVGQGSRAQETQYF.

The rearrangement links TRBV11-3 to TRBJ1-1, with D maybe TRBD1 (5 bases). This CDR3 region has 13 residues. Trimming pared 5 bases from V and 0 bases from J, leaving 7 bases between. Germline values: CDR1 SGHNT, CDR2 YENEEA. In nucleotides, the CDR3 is TGTGCCAGCAGCGAGACAGTGAACACTGAAGCTTTCTTT. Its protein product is CASSETVNTEAFF.

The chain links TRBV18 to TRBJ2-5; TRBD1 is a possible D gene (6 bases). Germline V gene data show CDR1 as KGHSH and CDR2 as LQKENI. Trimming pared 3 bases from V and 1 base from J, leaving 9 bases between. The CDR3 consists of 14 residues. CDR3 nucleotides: TGTGCCAGCTCACCCCAAGGGGGCCAAGAGACCCAGTACTTC. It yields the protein CASSPQGGQETQYF.

CDR3 DNA sequence: TGTGCCAGCAGCTCTAATGTGGACACTGAAGCTTTCTTT. The encoded protein is CASSSNVDTEAFF. This chain links TRBV25-1 with TRBJ1-1, with D unclear. CDR3 length: 13 residues. V was pared by 6 bases and J by 3 bases, with 11 bases between. Germline loops: CDR1 MGHDK, CDR2 SYGVNS.

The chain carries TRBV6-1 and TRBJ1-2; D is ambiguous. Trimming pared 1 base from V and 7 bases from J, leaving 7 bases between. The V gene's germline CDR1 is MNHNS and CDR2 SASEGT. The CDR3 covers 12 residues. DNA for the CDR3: TGTGCCAGCAGTGAAGATACATTTGGCTACACCTTC. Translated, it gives CASSEDTFGYTF.

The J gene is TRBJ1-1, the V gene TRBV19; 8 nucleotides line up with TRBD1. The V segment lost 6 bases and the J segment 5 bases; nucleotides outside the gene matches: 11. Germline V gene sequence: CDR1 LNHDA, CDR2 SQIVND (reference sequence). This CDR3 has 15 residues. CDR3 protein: CASSRQGYSGTEAFF. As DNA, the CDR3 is TGTGCCAGTAGCCGACAGGGGTACAGCGGTACTGAAGCTTTCTTT.

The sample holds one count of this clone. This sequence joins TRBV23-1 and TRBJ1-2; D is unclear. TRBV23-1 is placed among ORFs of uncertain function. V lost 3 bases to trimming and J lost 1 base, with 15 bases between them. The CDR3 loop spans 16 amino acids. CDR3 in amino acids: CASSQVKFRFNYGYTF. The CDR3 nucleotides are TGCGCCAGCAGTCAGGTAAAATTTCGGTTTAACTATGGCTACACCTTC.

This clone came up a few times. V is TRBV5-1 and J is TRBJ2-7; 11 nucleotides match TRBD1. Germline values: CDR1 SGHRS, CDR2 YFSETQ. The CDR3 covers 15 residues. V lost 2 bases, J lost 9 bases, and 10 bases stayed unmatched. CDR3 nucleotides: TGCGCCAGCAGCTTCGGGACAGGGGGGCTCCCCGGGCAGTACTTC. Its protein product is CASSFGTGGLPGQYF.

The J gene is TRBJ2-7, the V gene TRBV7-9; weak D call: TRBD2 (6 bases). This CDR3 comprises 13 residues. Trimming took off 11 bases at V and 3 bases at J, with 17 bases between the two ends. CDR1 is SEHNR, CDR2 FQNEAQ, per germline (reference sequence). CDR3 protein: CAGSRDWSYEQYF. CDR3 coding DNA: TGTGCCGGGAGCAGGGACTGGAGCTACGAGCAGTACTTC.

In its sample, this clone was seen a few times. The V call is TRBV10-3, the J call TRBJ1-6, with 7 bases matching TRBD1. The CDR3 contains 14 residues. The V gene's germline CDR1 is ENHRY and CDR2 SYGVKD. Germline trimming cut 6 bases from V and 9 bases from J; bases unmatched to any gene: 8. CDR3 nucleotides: TGTGCCATCAGGCCCGAGACAGGGATTTCACCCCTCCACTTT. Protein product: CAIRPETGISPLHF.

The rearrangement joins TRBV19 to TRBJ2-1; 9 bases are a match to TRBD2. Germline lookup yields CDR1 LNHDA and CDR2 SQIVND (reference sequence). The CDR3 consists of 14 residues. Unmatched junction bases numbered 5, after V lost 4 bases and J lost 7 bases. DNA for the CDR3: TGTGCCAGTAGTAAAAGACTAGCGGATAATGAGCAGTTCTTC. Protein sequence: CASSKRLADNEQFF.